What follows is one T cell receptor beta chain and its context. Authors' data handling: Reference gene primer amplification gave estimated nucleated cell counts. The data were produced by immunoSEQ multiplex PCR, yet TCRdb's version contains in-frame clones alone and is incomplete. V and J calls and clone size are as listed in that table; D and trimming were resolved from the DNA. The sample has about 99,000 clones, more than 80% seen once; the top ten hold about 12%. This entry comes from a study of blood T cell repertoires in COVID-19. Study details: Samples came from the United States, Italy and Spain, spanning acute and convalescent COVID-19.

V lost 6 bases and J 4 bases, leaving 13 bases between the germline ends. The CDR3 is made up of 13 amino acids. Germline V gene lookup returns CDR1 MNHEY and CDR2 SMNVEV (reference sequence). This clonotype originated in a human donor in a cohort sampled during active COVID-19. Sequences were obtained from peripheral blood. This chain links TRBV27 with TRBJ2-7; weak D call: TRBD1 (7 bases). The CDR3 DNA reads TGTGCCAGCAGAGGCAGGGGGAGGTACGAGCAGTACTTC. Residues: CASRGRGRYEQYF.